This T cell receptor beta chain originates from a study of graft-versus-host responses after intestinal transplantation. Overall study: The whole recipient group had anti-thymocyte globulin induction followed by tacrolimus and steroids for two to three years.

Generated by immunoSEQ multiplex PCR, the TCRdb table keeps only in-frame clones and is missing some. This sample yields approximately 1,900 clones, of which less than 90% are seen a single time; around 3.4% belongs to the top ten. In germline, CDR1 is MNHEY, CDR2 SMNVEV (reference sequence). Trimming removed 5 bases at V and 3 bases at J, with 19 bases between. CDR3 length: 16 amino acids. Graft tissue was processed to release intraepithelial and lamina propria lymphocytes. The V call is TRBV27, the J call TRBJ1-2, with a tentative D call TRBD1 (5 bases). The input for sequencing was ileum tissue, taken 55 to 60 days after intestinal transplant. This receptor was identified in a human patient who received an intestinal transplant, so some T cells may come from the graft donor. DNA of the CDR3: TGTGCCAGCAGTCCCAAGGGAGGCAGGGATCACTATGGCTACACCTTC. Encoded protein: CASSPKGGRDHYGYTF.